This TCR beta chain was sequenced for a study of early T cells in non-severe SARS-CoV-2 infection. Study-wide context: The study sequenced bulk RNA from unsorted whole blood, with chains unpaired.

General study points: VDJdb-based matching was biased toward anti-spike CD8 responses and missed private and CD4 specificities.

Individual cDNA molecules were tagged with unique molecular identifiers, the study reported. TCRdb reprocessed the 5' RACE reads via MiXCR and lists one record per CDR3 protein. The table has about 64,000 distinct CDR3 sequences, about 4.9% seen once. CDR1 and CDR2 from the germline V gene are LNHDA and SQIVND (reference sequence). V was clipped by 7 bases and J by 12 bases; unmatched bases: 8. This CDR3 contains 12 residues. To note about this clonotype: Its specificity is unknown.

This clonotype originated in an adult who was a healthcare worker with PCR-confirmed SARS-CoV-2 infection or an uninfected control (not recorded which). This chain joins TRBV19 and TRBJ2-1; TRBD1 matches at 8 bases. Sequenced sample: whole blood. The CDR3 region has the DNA TGTGCCAGTAACCAGGGGGCGGATTGGCAGTTCTTC. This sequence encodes CASNQGADWQFF.